This paragraph reports one T cell receptor (beta chain). Its antigen is unidentified. This entry belongs to a study of T cell responses to AZD1222 COVID-19 vaccine. The table came from immunoSEQ multiplex PCR; TCRdb's copy has only in-frame clones and leaves some out. The sample contains just under 90,000 clones, 88% of which appear only once. Findings and caveats of the study: Once two AZD1222 doses were given, Spike-specific TCR breadth and depth went up. Sampling captured repertoires only after the peak T cell response. Donor demographics were predominantly white British with a female majority; clonal diversity may be underestimated. At study baseline, merely six AZD1222 recipients were seropositive.

V shed 4 bases, J shed 5 bases, and the junction held 6 bases outside the gene matches. The germline CDR1 and CDR2 sequences are SGHTA and FQGNSA. This CDR3 spans 14 amino acids. The sample was peripheral blood, taken on day 0 of MenACWY control vaccination. This sequence joins TRBV7-2 and TRBJ1-1, with 8 bases lining up with TRBD1. This sequence originates from an adult in good health. CDR3 sequence reads: CASSYGQGKTEAFF. CDR3 sequence (DNA): TGTGCCAGCAGCTACGGACAGGGTAAGACTGAAGCTTTCTTT.